This paragraph covers one T cell receptor (beta chain) sequence. Antigen specificity is unknown. The source of the sample is a study of cytomegalovirus exposure and HLA in healthy donors. As for the study in general: The roughly 120 validation repertoires matched the approximately 700 first-cohort repertoires in platform, a later analysis reported.

CDR1 SGHTA and CDR2 FQGNSA come from the germline V gene. The CDR3 is 15 amino acids. The V end lost 2 bases, the J end lost 7 bases, and 14 bases lay between the germline ends. Data came from immunoSEQ multiplex PCR; TCRdb stores just in-frame clones and leaves some out. This sample has under 150,000 clones; about four fifths occur once, and the top ten carry over 1.1%. Study-wide results and caveats: High specificity and sensitivity for cytomegalovirus status were reported for the classifier. Researchers catalogued about 150 TCR beta chains as cytomegalovirus-associated. For most TCR sequences rarity was the rule, although some public TCRs occurred in many donors.

The sample taken for sequencing was PBMCs. This chain joins TRBV7-2 and TRBJ1-4; D is perhaps TRBD1 (5 bases). The source of this sequence is a woman aged 30 to 39 in good health and CMV-seronegative. CDR3 coding DNA: TGTGCCAGCAGCTTATGCAGGGTGTTTTTTGAAAAACTGTTTTTT. Its translation is CASSLCRVFFEKLFF.